This TCR beta chain was documented in a study of Ad26.COV2.S vaccination and SARS-CoV-2 variants. Overall study context: As a participant in COV1001, the donor was in the Ad26.COV2.S trial arm.

Study-wide results and caveats: Spike-specific TCR breadth was greater in vaccine than placebo recipients.

Data came from immunoSEQ multiplex PCR; TCRdb stores just in-frame clones and leaves some out. The sample contains about 400,000 clones, approximately 89% of which appear only once. As for this clone: Its specificity is unknown.

This sample's treatment: around 19 received Ad26.COV2.S at low or high dose, single or two shots; 5 received placebo; per-sample allocation not given. Following the first vaccine or placebo injection, samples were taken on day 63. This TCR came from a person between 18 and 65 years old who received the Ad26.COV2.S COVID-19 vaccine or a placebo. Material: peripheral blood, obtained in a trial of Ad26.COV2.S vaccine versus placebo.

CDR3 region: CASSPTAASTDTQYF. CDR3 in DNA: TGTGCCAGCAGCCCGACCGCAGCCAGCACAGATACGCAGTATTTT. The J gene is TRBJ2-3, the V gene TRBV7-2; D gene uncertain. Deletions cut 5 bases from V and 0 bases from J, with 12 bases between. The CDR3 is 15 residues long. Germline CDR1 is SGHTA and CDR2 is FQGNSA.